The clone carrying this TCR beta chain ranks as medium-sized in terms of frequency. Its antigen is currently unknown. The germline gives CDR1 MNHEY, CDR2 SVGAGI. The CDR3 is 18 amino acids. The data were obtained in a study of T cell clusters in autoimmune cytopenias. Study results and limitations: Physiological T cell clusters of healthy donors were apparently absent in primary autoimmune cytopenia patients.

One tube held mixed TRB-A and TRB-B primer pools for touch-down PCR. From the multiplex PCR reads, TCRdb lists one entry per CDR3 protein and no DNA. The table lists about 6,100 distinct CDR3 sequences. TRB amplification used around 0.25 ug of peripheral blood genomic DNA. The sample also formed part of further work on T cell repertoires in aging, cancer and after chemotherapy.

The sequence derives from a human donor in good health. The sample was peripheral blood. The genes are TRBV6-5 and TRBJ2-7; the D gene TCRdb calls, TRBD1, cannot be checked with no DNA. This CDR3 is CASSYSRVPGQGTYEQYF.